A selection of T cell receptor beta chains follows, all from one sample in a study of T cells in Graves' hyperthyroidism and ophthalmopathy. TCRdb reprocessed the multiplex PCR reads with MiXCR, giving one entry per CDR3 protein. The sample shows around 340,000 distinct CDR3 sequences, more than 11% of them seen only once. Sequenced input: blood. The source is a woman younger than 45 with Graves' hyperthyroidism. The conserved cysteine and the conserved F or W are not part of the CDR3 here.

v_call cdr3_aa
TRBV12-3/TRBV12-4 ASSLAAGQGQPQH
TRBV3-1 ASSQTESNQPQH
TRBV2 ASSAPSGPGAL
TRBV20-1 SATAPPGGETQY
TRBV4-1 ASSHTYTTYNEQF
TRBV19 ASSILAGGSYEQY
TRBV4-1 ASSQGGGRKYGYT
TRBV20-1 SARQGATREQY
TRBV9 ASNPRGADPVDGELF
TRBV2 ASSTFRGLRSDEQY
TRBV11-2 ASSLDWASGELF
TRBV7-9 ASGEQETQY
TRBV7-8 ASSSWTSGREITDTQY
TRBV20-1 SARDLRTGRDTEAF
TRBV12-3/TRBV12-4 ASSFSETQY
TRBV30 AWATASNQPQH
TRBV12-3/TRBV12-4 ASSPPVTEAF
TRBV11-2 ASSPGFSQFDSPLH